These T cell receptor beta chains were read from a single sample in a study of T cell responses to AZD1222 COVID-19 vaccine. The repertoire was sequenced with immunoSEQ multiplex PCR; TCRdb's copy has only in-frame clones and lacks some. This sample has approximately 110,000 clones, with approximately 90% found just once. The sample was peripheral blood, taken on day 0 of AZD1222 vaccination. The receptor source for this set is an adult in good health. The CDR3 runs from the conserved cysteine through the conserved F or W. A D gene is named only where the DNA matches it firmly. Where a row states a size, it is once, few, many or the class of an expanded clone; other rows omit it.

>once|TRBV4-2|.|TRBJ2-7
CASSQAGLASYEQYF
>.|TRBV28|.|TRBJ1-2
CASSRLLRNYGYTF
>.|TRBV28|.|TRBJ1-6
CASTRQDGVGDSPLHF
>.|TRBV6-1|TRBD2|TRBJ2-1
CASSEIYQRLAGGPGNEQFF
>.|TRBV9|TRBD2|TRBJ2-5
CASSVAGGSPQETQYF
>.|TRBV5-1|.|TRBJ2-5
CASSLGVLSETQYF
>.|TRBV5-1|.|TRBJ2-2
CASSLVRGTGELFF
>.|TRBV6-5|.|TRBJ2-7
CASSYSVQGMKYF
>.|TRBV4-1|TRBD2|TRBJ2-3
CASSQDMAGAEADTQYF
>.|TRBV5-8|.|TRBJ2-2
CASSLHTGELFF
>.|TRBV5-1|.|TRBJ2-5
CASSPSPGSPVTQYF
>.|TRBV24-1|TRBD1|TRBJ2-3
CATSDFFGTGSSTDTQYF
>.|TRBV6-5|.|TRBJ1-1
CASTPGHDTEAFF
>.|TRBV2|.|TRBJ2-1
CASSSRSRGYAEQFF
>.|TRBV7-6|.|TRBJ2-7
CASKGQSEQYF
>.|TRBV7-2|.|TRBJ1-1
CASSKPLRNTEAFF
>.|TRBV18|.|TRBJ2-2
CASSPGANTGELFF
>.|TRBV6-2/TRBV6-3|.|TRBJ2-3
CASSYDGADTQYF
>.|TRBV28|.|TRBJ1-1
CASTRGWVTEAFF
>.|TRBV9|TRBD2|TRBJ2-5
CASSVGVAGVETQYF
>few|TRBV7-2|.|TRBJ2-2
CASSLQLNTGELFF
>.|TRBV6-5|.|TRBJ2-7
CASTSRSEQYF
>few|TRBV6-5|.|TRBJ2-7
CASAEGGLYEQYF
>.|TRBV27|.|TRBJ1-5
CASGRDGNQPQHF
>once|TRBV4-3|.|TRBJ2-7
CASSQDFVGLSSYEQYF
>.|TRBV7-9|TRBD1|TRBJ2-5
CASSFGTGEETQYF
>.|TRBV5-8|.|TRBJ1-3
CASGPTGLGNTIYF
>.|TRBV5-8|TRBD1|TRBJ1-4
CASSLGTGGVEKLFF
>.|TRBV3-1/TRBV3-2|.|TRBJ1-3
CASSHIDRGNTIYF
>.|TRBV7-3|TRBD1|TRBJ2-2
CVSSLGTGATGELFF
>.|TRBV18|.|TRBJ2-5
CASSPLLLETQYF
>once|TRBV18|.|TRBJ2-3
CASSPQGGYTDTQYF
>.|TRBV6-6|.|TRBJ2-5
CASKNSGIQETQYF
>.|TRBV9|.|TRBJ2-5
CASSVSQGVETQYF
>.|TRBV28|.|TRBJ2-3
CASSPLGRGGVSTDTQYF
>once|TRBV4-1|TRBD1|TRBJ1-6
CASSQEGRGLGSPLHF
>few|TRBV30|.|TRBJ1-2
CAWNQGGYGYTF
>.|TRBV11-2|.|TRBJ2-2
CASSPRGSGRNTGELFF
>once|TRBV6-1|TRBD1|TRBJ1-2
CASSQRQGWYGYTF
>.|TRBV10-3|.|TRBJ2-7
CAISSARDLSEQYF
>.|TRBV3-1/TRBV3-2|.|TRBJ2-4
CASSQGQEADIQYF
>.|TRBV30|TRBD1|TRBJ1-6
CAWSGQGALLNSPLHF